What follows describes a single TCR beta chain. This specimen belongs to a study of T cell changes during pregnancy in multiple sclerosis. Profiled with immunoSEQ multiplex PCR; TCRdb holds only in-frame clones, not every one. Of roughly 63,000 clones in the sample, about 92% were seen once. Trimming cost V 7 bases and J 3 bases; bases outside gene matches: 7. The CDR3 covers 13 residues. CDR1 is SQVTM and CDR2 is ANQGSEA in the germline V gene. This sequence was found in a female donor in good health, enrolled as a control in a pregnancy study. The gene calls are TRBV29-1 and TRBJ1-1, with TRBD1 identical over 8 bases. This specimen consisted of peripheral blood, obtained in the second trimester of pregnancy. The DNA of the CDR3 is TGCAGCGCCCGGACAGGGAGGGACACTGAAGCTTTCTTT. Its protein is CSARTGRDTEAFF. Filled out from reference TRBV29-1 and TRBJ1-1, the complete variable domain reads SAVISQKPSRDICQRGTSLTIQCQVDSQVTMMFWYRQQPGQSLTLIATANQGSEATYESGFVIDKFPISRPNLTFSTLTVSNMSPEDSSIYLCSARTGRDTEAFFGQGTRLTVV.